The present T cell receptor beta chain was sequenced within a study of T cell changes during pregnancy in multiple sclerosis. The CDR3 loop spans 17 amino acids. Trimming removed 2 bases at V and 3 bases at J, with 17 bases between. CDR1 LGHNA and CDR2 YNFKEQ come from the germline V gene. Assay: immunoSEQ multiplex PCR; the TCRdb copy retains only in-frame clones and omits some. Counted here are tens of thousands of clones, around 90% occurring once; the ten biggest clones make up approximately 0.47%. The material was CD4+ T cells from peripheral blood mononuclear cells, obtained in the second trimester of pregnancy. This clonotype was sampled from a female donor with multiple sclerosis, enrolled in a pregnancy study. The chain couples TRBV4-2 to TRBJ2-1; D might be TRBD2 (5 bases). The CDR3 sequence: CASSQYNPGFLYNEQFF. The CDR3 DNA follows: TGTGCCAGCAGCCAATACAATCCGGGATTCCTCTACAATGAGCAGTTCTTC.